This record looks at one TCR beta chain sequence and its context. As to time point: pre-sensitization, week 0. Treatment meaning: therapeutic diphenylcyclopropenone sensitization with weekly scalp DPC. Trimming cost V 5 bases and J 6 bases, with 14 bases left between them. This CDR3 contains 13 residues. CDR1 SGHAT and CDR2 FQNNGV come from the germline V gene. The data are from a study of human T cells and chemical hapten exposure. Whole-study context: Slight differences in pooled library volume were the main source of varying TCR yields across samples.

TCRdb recomputed calls from the RACE reads with MiXCR, one row per CDR3 protein. The table lists a few hundred thousand distinct CDR3 sequences, approximately 5.8% of them singletons. The receptor's source is a young woman with alopecia areata. Some clones in this sample may be carry-over from other donors' samples. The source material was whole blood, sampled in connection with sensitization to the hapten diphenylcyclopropenone (DPC). The chain uses TRBV11-2 and TRBJ2-7; D might be TRBD2 (5 bases). CDR3 residues: CASSPTTGTEQYF. The DNA of the CDR3 is TGTGCCAGCAGCCCCACAACGGGAACCGAGCAGTACTTC.